This is a list of T cell receptor beta chains from one sample in a study of technical replicates of blood from a handful of donors. Using immunoSEQ multiplex PCR, the repertoire was profiled, and TCRdb retains in-frame clones only, with some absent. In the table there are 74,000 or so clones, 80% to 95% of which are singletons. Specimen: T cells isolated from PBMCs. The receptors were gathered from a human donor in good health. CDR3s include the opening cysteine and the closing phenylalanine or tryptophan. Each record gives: D gene, V gene, J gene, clone size, CDR3 protein, CDR3 DNA. D genes are given only for firm matches. Not every row has a clone size; where given, it reads once, few, many or a size class.

.	TRBV7-8	TRBJ1-2	once	CASSLGESYGYTF	TGTGCCAGCAGCTTAGGGGAGTCATATGGCTACACCTTC
.	TRBV29-1	TRBJ1-1	few	CSAGNGFF	TGCAGCGCCGGGAATGGTTTCTTT
TRBD2	TRBV6-1	TRBJ2-3	.	CASSEAGTSGRGTDTQYF	TGTGCCAGCAGTGAAGCGGGGACTAGCGGGAGAGGCACAGATACGCAGTATTTT
.	TRBV2	TRBJ2-7	.	CASSLAQTAYEQYF	TGTGCCAGCAGTTTAGCTCAGACGGCCTACGAGCAGTACTTC
TRBD2	TRBV7-3	TRBJ2-2	.	CASSVSALAGSTGELFF	TGTGCCAGCAGCGTATCGGCCCTAGCGGGAAGTACCGGGGAGCTGTTTTTT
.	TRBV19	TRBJ2-7	.	CASSIQGREEQYF	TGTGCCAGTAGTATTCAGGGGCGAGAAGAGCAGTACTTC
TRBD1	TRBV4-2	TRBJ1-1	.	CASRAGGRGTEAFF	TGTGCCAGCAGGGCAGGGGGGCGAGGCACTGAAGCTTTCTTT
.	TRBV19	TRBJ1-5	.	CASSIEIYQPQHF	TGTGCCAGTAGTATCGAGATCTATCAGCCCCAGCATTTT
.	TRBV19	TRBJ1-2	.	CASIGGAGSIYTF	TGTGCCAGTATTGGCGGGGCAGGTTCTATCTACACCTTC
.	TRBV4-2	TRBJ2-5	.	CASSSPGLQETQYF	TGTGCCAGCAGCTCCCCGGGACTCCAAGAGACCCAGTACTTC
TRBD1	TRBV6-6	TRBJ1-4	.	CASSDLTGNEKLFF	TGTGCCAGCAGTGACCTGACAGGGAATGAAAAACTGTTTTTT
TRBD2	TRBV27	TRBJ2-7	.	CASSFGGSYEQYF	TGTGCCAGCAGTTTCGGGGGGTCCTACGAGCAGTACTTC
.	TRBV9	TRBJ2-3	.	CASSSRGPPDTQYF	TGTGCCAGCAGCTCTAGAGGGCCCCCAGATACGCAGTATTTT
.	TRBV7-2	TRBJ2-7	.	CASSWAAYEQYF	TGTGCCAGTTCTTGGGCAGCCTACGAGCAGTACTTC
.	TRBV30	TRBJ1-2	.	CAWSGGKVLDYGYTF	TGTGCCTGGAGTGGAGGGAAAGTTCTCGACTATGGCTACACCTTC
.	TRBV7-2	TRBJ1-4	.	CASSFGGKLFF	TGTGCCAGCAGCTTTGGCGGAAAACTGTTTTTT
TRBD1	TRBV7-2	TRBJ2-7	.	CASRTHPTGVEQYF	TGTGCCAGCAGAACACACCCGACAGGGGTCGAGCAGTACTTC
.	TRBV30	TRBJ1-1	.	CAWGGGENTEAFF	TGTGCCTGGGGAGGTGGGGAGAACACTGAAGCTTTCTTT
TRBD1	TRBV7-6	TRBJ1-4	.	CASSSKPGQDEKLFF	TGTGCCAGCAGCTCAAAACCGGGACAGGACGAAAAACTGTTTTTT
.	TRBV6-1	TRBJ2-7	.	CASSESGPYYEQYF	TGTGCCAGCAGTGAGTCTGGGCCCTACTACGAGCAGTACTTC
.	TRBV18	TRBJ1-2	.	CASSPALNQGLSGSYTF	TGTGCCAGCTCACCCGCGCTGAACCAGGGACTCTCAGGGTCCTACACCTTC
.	TRBV7-8	TRBJ2-2	.	CASSLGGGPGELFF	TGTGCCAGCAGCTTAGGGGGCGGTCCCGGGGAGCTGTTTTTT
.	TRBV30	TRBJ2-3	.	CAWRALGEVSSTDTQYF	TGTGCCTGGAGAGCCTTAGGGGAAGTATCTAGCACAGATACGCAGTATTTT
TRBD2	TRBV7-9	TRBJ2-1	.	CASSLVTSTSSASYNEQFF	TGTGCCAGCAGCTTGGTAACGTCGACTAGCTCGGCCTCCTACAATGAGCAGTTCTTC
.	TRBV7-8	TRBJ2-1	.	CASSYGSSYNEQFF	TGTGCCAGCAGCTACGGGAGCTCCTACAATGAGCAGTTCTTC
.	TRBV5-8	TRBJ2-5	.	CASIWRGEGTQYF	TGTGCCAGCATCTGGAGGGGGGAGGGGACCCAGTACTTC
.	TRBV20-1	TRBJ2-7	.	CSATVGYEQYF	TGCAGTGCTACTGTCGGCTACGAGCAGTACTTC
TRBD2	TRBV19	TRBJ2-7	.	CASSIGASGAYEQYF	TGTGCCAGTAGTATAGGGGCTAGCGGAGCCTACGAGCAGTACTTC
.	TRBV2	TRBJ1-5	.	CASSERILEAPQHF	TGTGCCAGCAGTGAAAGGATTCTTGAGGCGCCCCAGCATTTT
.	TRBV6-1	TRBJ1-1	.	CASTMGGGTEAFF	TGTGCCAGCACCATGGGAGGTGGGACTGAAGCTTTCTTT
TRBD1	TRBV28	TRBJ2-7	once	CASRIQGADSYEQYF	TGTGCCAGCAGAATACAGGGGGCGGACTCCTACGAGCAGTACTTC
TRBD1	TRBV19	TRBJ2-1	.	CASSFFGTGSYNEQFF	TGTGCCAGTAGTTTCTTCGGGACAGGGAGTTACAATGAGCAGTTCTTC
.	TRBV9	TRBJ2-7	.	CASSVSAGPSYEQYF	TGTGCCAGCAGCGTCTCAGCGGGCCCCTCCTACGAGCAGTACTTC
TRBD2	TRBV6-5	TRBJ2-1	.	CASSYFLAAYNEQFF	TGTGCCAGCAGTTACTTCCTAGCGGCCTACAATGAGCAGTTCTTC
.	TRBV5-4	TRBJ2-7	.	CASSLGLANYEQYF	TGTGCCAGCAGCTTGGGGCTAGCGAACTACGAGCAGTACTTC
TRBD2	TRBV7-3	TRBJ2-1	.	CASSLNRAGARNEQFF	TGTGCCAGCAGCTTAAATAGAGCGGGGGCTCGGAATGAGCAGTTCTTC
TRBD1	TRBV9	TRBJ1-2	.	CASSVGTGRMNGYTF	TGTGCCAGCAGCGTGGGGACAGGGCGTATGAATGGCTACACCTTC
TRBD1	TRBV10-1	TRBJ2-3	.	CASSESGQGADTQYF	TGCGCCAGCAGTGAGTCGGGGCAGGGGGCGGATACGCAGTATTTT
TRBD1	TRBV14	TRBJ1-2	.	CASSHRGNYGYTF	TGTGCCAGCAGCCACAGGGGGAACTATGGCTACACCTTC
TRBD1	TRBV19	TRBJ2-5	.	CASSFTTGGPETQYF	TGTGCCAGTAGTTTCACTACAGGGGGCCCAGAGACCCAGTACTTC
TRBD1	TRBV20-1	TRBJ1-2	.	CSALTGDGYTF	TGCAGTGCTTTGACAGGGGATGGCTACACCTTC
.	TRBV10-1	TRBJ2-7	.	CASSEDMWGGEQYF	TGCGCCAGCAGTGAAGACATGTGGGGCGGCGAGCAGTACTTC
TRBD2	TRBV19	TRBJ2-3	.	CASSIGPGLGPDTQYF	TGTGCCAGTAGTATAGGGCCGGGACTAGGACCCGATACGCAGTATTTT
.	TRBV5-6	TRBJ2-2	.	CASSSTLTGELFF	TGTGCCAGCAGCTCAACCCTAACCGGGGAGCTGTTTTTT
TRBD2	TRBV28	TRBJ2-7	.	CASSVAGGRSYEQYF	TGTGCCAGCAGTGTAGCGGGAGGCCGATCCTACGAGCAGTACTTC
.	TRBV2	TRBJ2-7	.	CASSEASTRDEQYF	TGTGCCAGCAGTGAAGCCTCCACTAGGGACGAGCAGTACTTC
TRBD1	TRBV10-1	TRBJ2-2	.	CASSETGQPTGELFF	TGCGCCAGCAGTGAGACGGGACAGCCTACCGGGGAGCTGTTTTTT
.	TRBV6-4	TRBJ2-2	.	CASSDTDRTGELFF	TGTGCCAGCAGTGACACGGACAGAACCGGGGAGCTGTTTTTT
TRBD2	TRBV4-3	TRBJ2-1	.	CASSPHASGSRNEQFF	TGCGCCAGCAGCCCCCACGCGAGCGGGAGTAGAAATGAGCAGTTCTTC